The 20 T cell receptor beta chains presented below share a single source sample, sequenced in a study of T cells in localized non-small cell lung cancer (dated by TCRdb to between 2020 and 2021). Library generation was performed with the immunoSEQ multiplex PCR assay. Not all clones reach the TCRdb copy of this immuneACCESS table, which keeps in-frame sequences only. Checked studies attribute under half of the gap to unresolved V genes and leave the rest unexplained. This sample gives approximately 24,000 clones in total; 75% to 90% of them show up just once. 22% of the sample goes to the ten largest clones. The sample here was peripheral blood, taken before any cancer treatment. The receptors derive from a man aged 40 to 69 with stage I squamous cell lung carcinoma.

The chain employs TRBV2 and TRBJ1-4, with D maybe TRBD1 (5 bases). The germline gives CDR1 SNHLY, CDR2 FYNNEI. There are 12 residues in the CDR3. The ends were cut back, 11 bases at V and 8 bases at J, with 15 bases in the middle. CDR3 loop: CAGRARDEKLFF. Written as DNA, the CDR3 is TGTGCCGGCCGCGCGCGGGACGAAAAACTGTTTTTT. The whole variable domain, remainder taken from reference TRBV2 and TRBJ1-4, is EPEVTQTPSHQVTQMGQEVILRCVPISNHLYFYWYRQILGQKVEFLVSFYNNEISEKSEIFDDQFSVERPDGSNFTLKIRSTKLEDSAMYFCAGRARDEKLFFGSGTQLSVL.

V gene TRBV4-1 combines with J gene TRBJ2-7; D unclear. This CDR3 is 15 amino acids long. Germline values: CDR1 MGHRA, CDR2 YSYEKL. Deletions cut 1 base from V and 0 bases from J, with 10 bases between. The CDR3: CASSQADVTSYEQYF. The CDR3 nucleotides are TGCGCCAGCAGCCAAGCGGACGTAACCTCCTACGAGCAGTACTTC.

The rearrangement joins TRBV28 to TRBJ2-7; 8 bases are a match to TRBD1. Germline V CDR1 and CDR2: MDHEN, SYDVKM. The V segment lost 4 bases and the J segment 3 bases; nucleotides outside the gene matches: 5. This CDR3 has 14 amino acids. The DNA for the CDR3 is TGTGCCAGCAGTTGGGGACAGGTACACTACGAGCAGTACTTC. Translating it yields CASSWGQVHYEQYF.

The genes are TRBV7-8 and TRBJ2-7, with 9 nucleotides matching TRBD2. Germline values: CDR1 SGHVS, CDR2 FQNEAQ. Losses at the gene ends were 4 bases for V and 4 bases for J; bases not matched to a gene: 11. The CDR3 extends over 16 amino acids. CDR3 in DNA: TGTGCCAGCAGCTCGAGAAGGGGACTAGCAGTTTACGAGCAGTACTTC. Translation: CASSSRRGLAVYEQYF. Full variable domain (outside the CDR3, taken from reference TRBV7-8 and TRBJ2-7): GAGVSQSPRYKVAKRGQDVALRCDPISGHVSLFWYQQALGQGPEFLTYFQNEAQLDKSGLPSDRFFAERPEGSVSTLKIQRTQQEDSAVYLCASSSRRGLAVYEQYFGPGTRLTVT.

This chain connects TRBV5-8 to TRBJ2-6, with a tentative D call TRBD1 (5 bases). The CDR3 has 16 amino acids. V was clipped by 2 bases and J by 0 bases, with 9 bases between them. Germline values: CDR1 SGHTS, CDR2 YDEGEE. The CDR3 DNA sequence: TGTGCCAGCAGCTTAAACCAGGGCTCTGGGGCCAACGTCCTGACTTTC. Protein sequence: CASSLNQGSGANVLTF. Together with reference TRBV5-8 and TRBJ2-6, the CDR3 gives the full variable domain: EAGVTQSPTHLIKTRGQQATLRCSPISGHTSVYWYQQALGLGLQFLLWYDEGEERNRGNFPPRFSGRQFPNYSSELNVNALELEDSALYLCASSLNQGSGANVLTFGAGSRLTVL.

This sequence joins TRBV4-3 and TRBJ1-1, with D possibly TRBD1 on 6 matching bases. The V end was cut by 3 bases, the J end by 1 base, with 12 bases between. Germline CDR1 and CDR2: LGHNA and YSLEER. CDR3 size: 15 residues. The CDR3 DNA reads as TGCGCCAGCAGCCAGGTACAGGGCCAGAACACTGAAGCTTTCTTT. Translated, it gives CASSQVQGQNTEAFF.

The CDR3 DNA sequence: TGTGCCAGCAGTTACTCCCATGAGCAGTTCTTC. It specifies CASSYSHEQFF. The chain couples TRBV6-6 to TRBJ2-1, with no clear D. CDR1 is MNHNY, CDR2 SVGAGI, per germline (reference sequence). This CDR3 has 11 residues. Trimming shortened V by 0 bases and J by 8 bases, and 2 bases separated the two germline ends.

This chain links TRBV9 with TRBJ1-1; TRBD1 matches 8 bases. This CDR3 has 12 amino acids. V shed 3 bases, J shed 8 bases, and the junction held 3 bases outside the gene matches. Germline loops: CDR1 SGDLS, CDR2 YYNGEE. For the CDR3, the DNA is TGTGCCAGCAGCGCCCGGACAGGGGAAGCTTTCTTT. Its translation is CASSARTGEAFF.

This clone was counted between two and nine times. The V call is TRBV5-4, the J call TRBJ2-4; tentative D call: TRBD2 (7 bases). Per germline, CDR1 SGHNT and CDR2 YYREEE (reference sequence). The CDR3 totals 14 residues. Trimming stripped 1 base from V and 6 bases from J, with 11 bases between. CDR3 sequence: CASSLKGGGNIQYF. CDR3 in DNA: TGTGCCAGCAGCTTGAAGGGAGGGGGAAACATTCAGTACTTC.

V usage is TRBV7-9 and J usage is TRBJ1-4; D is undetermined. CDR1 is SEHNR, CDR2 FQNEAQ, per germline (reference sequence). Trimming shortened V by 3 bases and J by 7 bases, and 12 bases separated the two germline ends. The CDR3 totals 14 residues. Here the CDR3 DNA reads TGTGCCAGCAGCTTTTCAAGGTGGCCTGAAAAACTGTTTTTT. Translated: CASSFSRWPEKLFF.

This chain uses TRBV10-3 with TRBJ2-2; tentatively, D is TRBD1 (5 bases). The germline CDR1 and CDR2 sequences are ENHRY and SYGVKD. The CDR3 is 16 amino acids. Trimming took 3 bases from V and 1 from J, leaving 12 bases between them. The CDR3 DNA sequence: TGTGCCATCAGTGATATTGGACAACTGAACACCGGGGAGCTGTTTTTT. As protein: CAISDIGQLNTGELFF.

The V gene is TRBV18, the J gene TRBJ2-1, with D uncertain. The CDR3 totals 15 residues. Trimming pared 3 bases from V and 7 bases from J, leaving 16 bases between. Germline lookup yields CDR1 KGHSH and CDR2 LQKENI. CDR3 loop: CASSPQESRWNEQFF. As DNA, the CDR3 is TGTGCCAGCTCACCGCAAGAGTCCAGATGGAATGAGCAGTTCTTC.

About this clone itself: One end of the junction fails to match germline, which may point to a read error. The V call is TRBV30, the J call TRBJ1-6; 12 nucleotides match TRBD1. Looked up from germline, CDR1 is GTSNPN and CDR2 is SVGIG (reference sequence). The CDR3 extends over 14 amino acids. The CDR3 loop reads CAWKGDRGRSPLHF. The CDR3 nucleotides are TGTGCATGGAAAGGGGACAGGGGGCGATCACCCCTCCACTTT.

The chain combines TRBV9 with TRBJ2-3, with D hard to call. The length of the CDR3 is 14 residues. V lost 0 bases and J lost 5, with 10 bases in between. The V gene's germline CDR1 is SGDLS and CDR2 YYNGEE. In nucleotides, the CDR3 is TGTGCCAGCAGCGTAGGGTGGGCTCGAGATACGCAGTATTTT. Protein: CASSVGWARDTQYF.

This clone was observed a few times. V is TRBV11-3 and J is TRBJ1-1; perhaps TRBD1 as D (5 bases). This CDR3 contains 13 residues. Trimming shortened V by 3 bases and J by 6 bases, and 11 bases separated the two germline ends. Germline V gene lookup returns CDR1 SGHNT and CDR2 YENEEA. The CDR3, as DNA: TGTGCCAGCAGCTTTGGGACGGCGTCTGAAGCTTTCTTT. It codes for CASSFGTASEAFF.

The sample holds a few counts of this clone. This chain uses TRBV6-5 with TRBJ1-6; D call uncertain. The ends were cut back, 7 bases at V and 2 bases at J, with 9 bases in the middle. The germline V gene encodes CDR1 MNHEY and CDR2 SVGAGI. This CDR3 has 14 amino acids. The CDR3 reads CASKWFTYNSPLHF. CDR3 coding DNA: TGTGCCAGCAAGTGGTTCACCTATAATTCACCCCTCCACTTT.

The DNA for the CDR3 is TGTGCCAGCAGTGGCTTGGCGAATGAGCAGTTCTTC. It yields the protein CASSGLANEQFF. The chain combines TRBV6-6 with TRBJ2-1, with no clear D. The germline V gene has CDR1 MNHNY and CDR2 SVGAGI (reference sequence). The CDR3 length is 12 residues. With 5 bases removed from V and 7 bases from J, the gap between germline ends came to 9 bases.

The chain recombines TRBV15 with TRBJ2-7; a possible D gene is TRBD1 (5 bases). This CDR3 region has 13 residues. V dropped 0 bases and J dropped 3 bases, with 6 bases sitting between them. The germline V gene has CDR1 LNHNV and CDR2 YYDKDF (reference sequence). The CDR3 is CATSREGVYEQYF. In DNA, the CDR3 is TGTGCCACCAGCAGAGAAGGGGTCTACGAGCAGTACTTC.

The chain carries TRBV10-3 and TRBJ2-7; the D is unclear. Germline-derived CDR1 and CDR2 are ENHRY and SYGVKD. Trimming took off 6 bases at V and 0 bases at J, with 18 bases between the two ends. The length of the CDR3 is 16 residues. CDR3 sequence (DNA): TGTGCCATCAGCAAAGGACCGGACGGCCTCTCCTACGAGCAGTACTTC. The encoded protein is CAISKGPDGLSYEQYF.

The CDR3 sequence is CASRDSGGTDTQYF. CDR3 nucleotides: TGTGCCAGCAGGGACTCTGGAGGGACAGATACGCAGTATTTT. The rearrangement links TRBV6-5 to TRBJ2-3, with D perhaps matching TRBD2 (6 bases). Germline CDR1 reads MNHEY; CDR2 reads SVGAGI. The CDR3 contains 14 residues. Trimming took off 6 bases at V and 3 bases at J, with 13 bases between the two ends.